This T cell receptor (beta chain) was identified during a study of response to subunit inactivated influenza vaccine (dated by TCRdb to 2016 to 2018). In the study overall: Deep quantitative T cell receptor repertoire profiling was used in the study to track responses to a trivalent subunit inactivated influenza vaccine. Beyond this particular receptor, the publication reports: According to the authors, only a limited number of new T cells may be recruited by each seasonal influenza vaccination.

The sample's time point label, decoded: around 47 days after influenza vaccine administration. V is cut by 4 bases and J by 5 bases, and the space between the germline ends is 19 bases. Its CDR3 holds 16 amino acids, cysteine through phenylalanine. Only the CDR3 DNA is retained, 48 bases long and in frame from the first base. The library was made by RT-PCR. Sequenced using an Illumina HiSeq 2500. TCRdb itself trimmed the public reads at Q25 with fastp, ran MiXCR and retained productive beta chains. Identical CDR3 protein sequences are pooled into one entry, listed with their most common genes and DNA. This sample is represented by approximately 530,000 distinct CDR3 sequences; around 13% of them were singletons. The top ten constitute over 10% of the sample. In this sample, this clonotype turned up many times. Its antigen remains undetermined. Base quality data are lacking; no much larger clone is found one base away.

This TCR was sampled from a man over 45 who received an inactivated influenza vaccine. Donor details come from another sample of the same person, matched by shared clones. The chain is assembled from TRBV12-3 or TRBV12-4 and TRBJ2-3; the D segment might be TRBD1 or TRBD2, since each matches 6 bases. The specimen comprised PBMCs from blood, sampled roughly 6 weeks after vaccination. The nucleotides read TGTGCCAGCAGTTATCGGGCTAGCGTAGGGGGAGATACGCAGTATTTT. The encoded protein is CASSYRASVGGDTQYF.